This passage covers 14 T cell receptor beta chains from one sample sequenced in a study of spatial heterogeneity in lung cancer. Study-level points and caveats: Counts of expanded intratumoral alpha and beta TCRs tracked tumor mutation counts.

Via MiXCR, TCRdb re-called the 5' RACE reads, giving one row per CDR3 protein. The sample has about 7,000 distinct CDR3 sequences; about 14% are singletons. Their antigens are not known. The time point denotes: sample taken at primary tumor resection. The sample was lung tumor tissue, taken at surgery. These receptor sequences come from a male donor with early-stage non-small cell lung cancer.

This sequence joins TRBV19 and TRBJ2-1; D is possibly TRBD2 (6 bases). Germline V gives CDR1 LNHDA, CDR2 SQIVND (reference sequence). This CDR3 has 12 amino acids. V lost 8 bases, J lost 6 bases, and 11 bases lay in between. This chain's CDR3 is CASGGSINEQFF. CDR3 nucleotide sequence: TGTGCCAGTGGGGGGTCCATCAATGAGCAGTTCTTC.

This clonotype ranks as medium-sized. V is TRBV10-3 and J is TRBJ1-5, with D unresolved. V was cut by 4 bases and J by 0 bases, with 7 bases left in between. The germline V gene encodes CDR1 ENHRY and CDR2 SYGVKD. The CDR3 runs 14 residues. CDR3 protein: CAISGPDSNQPQHF. CDR3 sequence (DNA): TGTGCCATCAGTGGTCCGGATAGCAATCAGCCCCAGCATTTT.

This clonotype is deemed medium-sized. V is TRBV6-5 and J is TRBJ1-5; D remains ambiguous. CDR3 size: 16 residues. V lost 6 bases and J lost 4, with 19 bases in between. Germline lookup yields CDR1 MNHEY and CDR2 SVGAGI. CDR3 sequence: CASSVSFPGPNQPQHF. CDR3 bases: TGTGCCAGCAGCGTTAGCTTTCCCGGGCCTAATCAGCCCCAGCATTTT.

This clonotype qualifies as medium-sized. The chain combines TRBV12-3 or TRBV12-4 with TRBJ1-6; D might be TRBD1 (5 bases). V was cut by 2 bases and J by 8 bases, with 16 bases left in between. This CDR3 contains 16 residues. CDR3 coding DNA: TGTGCCAGCAGTTTAAGGCAGGGCTTGGGTCATTCACCCCTCCACTTT. Protein: CASSLRQGLGHSPLHF.

This clonotype is medium-sized (0.01 to 0.1%) in the sample. The CDR3 loop reads CASSEQGEAFF. CDR3 coding DNA: TGTGCCAGCAGCGAACAGGGAGAAGCTTTCTTT. This chain connects TRBV6-1 to TRBJ1-1, with D tentatively TRBD1 (6 bases). There are 11 residues in the CDR3. The V gene's germline CDR1 is MNHNS and CDR2 SASEGT. Trimming removed 6 bases at V and 8 bases at J, with 10 bases between.

Ten or more counts support this clonotype. The chain uses TRBV27 and TRBJ2-5; D is perhaps TRBD1 (6 bases). This CDR3 comprises 14 residues. The V and J ends lost 6 bases and 5 bases respectively, with 16 bases between them. Germline lookup yields CDR1 MNHEY and CDR2 SMNVEV (reference sequence). CDR3 bases: TGTGCCAGCAGAGTACTTGGGGGCGAGGAGACCCAGTACTTC. This encodes CASRVLGGEETQYF.

This clonotype was found many times. The rearrangement joins TRBV7-9 to TRBJ1-3, with unresolved D. Trimming pared 5 bases from V and 1 base from J, leaving 9 bases between. This CDR3 region has 14 residues. From germline, CDR1 is SEHNR and CDR2 FQNEAQ (reference sequence). In DNA, the CDR3 is TGTGCCAGCAGCCGCAGTGCTTCTGGAAACACCATATATTTT. The encoded protein is CASSRSASGNTIYF.

Within the sample, this clonotype is medium-sized (0.01 to 0.1%). This chain joins TRBV4-1 and TRBJ1-4, with unresolved D. There are 15 residues in the CDR3. V was trimmed by 1 base and J by 5 bases, leaving 11 bases between them. CDR1 MGHRA and CDR2 YSYEKL come from the germline V gene. CDR3 coding DNA: TGCGCCAGCAGCCAAGCGGGGTATTCAAATGAAAAACTGTTTTTT. This gives the protein CASSQAGYSNEKLFF.

This clonotype has ten or more counts. This rearrangement joins TRBV27 to TRBJ1-2; D remains unclear. Trimming took 1 base from V and 8 from J, leaving 11 bases between them. The CDR3 runs 13 residues. Germline V CDR1 and CDR2: MNHEY, SMNVEV (reference sequence). The CDR3 DNA reads TGTGCCAGCAGTTTATACGGCGATCGAGGCTACACCTTC. Encoded protein: CASSLYGDRGYTF.

This sequence joins TRBV5-1 and TRBJ1-1; TRBD1 agrees at 7 bases. Trimming cost V 3 bases and J 6 bases; bases outside gene matches: 11. This CDR3 region has 15 residues. The germline V gene has CDR1 SGHRS and CDR2 YFSETQ. The CDR3 is CASSSDRVEIPEAFF. DNA of the CDR3: TGCGCCAGCAGCTCCGACAGGGTAGAGATCCCTGAAGCTTTCTTT.

This clonotype was counted ten times or more. V gene TRBV10-3 combines with J gene TRBJ1-1; 7 nucleotides line up with TRBD1. Germline trimming cut 5 bases from V and 3 bases from J; bases unmatched to any gene: 12. The V gene's germline CDR1 is ENHRY and CDR2 SYGVKD. The CDR3 is 16 amino acids. In nucleotides, the CDR3 is TGTGCCATCAGTAGCAGGGATGGGACAGAAGACACTGAAGCTTTCTTT. Its translation: CAISSRDGTEDTEAFF.

This clonotype showed up many times. Compared with germline, one end of the junction differs, possibly owing to a read error. V is TRBV5-1 and J is TRBJ2-1; TRBD1 agrees at 7 bases. The CDR3 runs 14 residues. CDR1 SGHRS and CDR2 YFSETQ come from the germline V gene. The CDR3 here is CASSLRGPYYEQFF. CDR3 bases: TGCGCCAGCAGCTTAAGGGGGCCCTACTATGAGCAGTTCTTC.

This clonotype is medium-sized (0.01 to 0.1%) within its sample. The gene calls are TRBV28 and TRBJ1-1, with D possibly matching TRBD1 (6 bases). V was pared by 4 bases and J by 1 base, with 10 bases between. This CDR3 contains 14 residues. Germline CDR1 is MDHEN and CDR2 is SYDVKM. The DNA for the CDR3 is TGTGCCAGCAGTTCTGGACAGCCGAACACTGAAGCTTTCTTT. This encodes CASSSGQPNTEAFF.

Judged by abundance, this clonotype is medium-sized. The gene calls are TRBV10-2 and TRBJ1-1; D is uncertain. CDR1 and CDR2 (germline): WSHSY, SAAADI. V lost 2 bases to trimming and J lost 1 base, with 14 bases between them. CDR3 length: 16 amino acids. CDR3 sequence (DNA): TGCGCCAGCAGTGAGGAATTACGGGGAAGGAACACTGAAGCTTTCTTT. Encoded protein: CASSEELRGRNTEAFF.